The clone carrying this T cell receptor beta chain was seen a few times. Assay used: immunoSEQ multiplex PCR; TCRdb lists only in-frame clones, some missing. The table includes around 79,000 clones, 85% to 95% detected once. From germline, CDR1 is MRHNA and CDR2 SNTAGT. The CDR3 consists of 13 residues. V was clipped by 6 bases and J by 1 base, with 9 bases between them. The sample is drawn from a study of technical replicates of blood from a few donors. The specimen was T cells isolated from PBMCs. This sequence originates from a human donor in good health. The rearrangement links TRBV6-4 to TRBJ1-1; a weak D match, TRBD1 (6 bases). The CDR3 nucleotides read TGTGCCAGCAGGATGGACAGGAACACTGAAGCTTTCTTT. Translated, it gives CASRMDRNTEAFF.